The T cell receptor (beta chain) described here comes from a study of blood T cells in healthy people across ages. General study results and limits: What prevented conclusive comparison of naive and antigen-experienced cells was that PBMCs were unsorted. Older age coincided with a roughly linear decline in TCR beta diversity per million T cells.

Notes on this clonotype: Its antigen is not identified.

Next came a second PCR, run for roughly 7 to 12 cycles, which used a sample-barcoded 5' primer along with a J-beta primer mix. Each CDR3 protein gets one entry after TCRdb re-called the 5' RACE reads with MiXCR. The data show about 780,000 distinct CDR3 sequences, with around two thirds seen just once and about a quarter held by the top ten. This receptor was taken from a man aged 30-40 years in good health. Sequencing was carried out using blood.

In nucleotides, the CDR3 is TGCAGTGCCCCCAAGGCGGGGGCGTTAAAGAATGAGCAGTTCTTC. Translating it yields CSAPKAGALKNEQFF. V is TRBV20-1 and J is TRBJ2-1; D may be TRBD2 (7 bases). V gave up 6 bases and J gave up 7 bases, with 22 bases separating them. The CDR3 contains 15 residues. Germline values: CDR1 DFQATT, CDR2 SNEGSKA (reference sequence).